Included here is one T cell receptor (beta chain) sequence, with context. This clone was observed a few times. Its cognate antigen has yet to be identified. Base qualities are missing; no much larger clone stands one base away. The cohort consisted of approximately 670 healthy bone marrow donors. All cohort members were sampled while nominally healthy, although unrecorded immune exposures were likely present. The donor tested CMV seronegative, placing the donor among the 300 to 400 seronegative members of the cohort. Every donor gave a peripheral blood sample, and the peripheral blood mononuclear cells from that sample were used for TCR beta sequencing. Genomic DNA extraction from the blood cell samples was performed with the Qiagen DNeasy Blood Extraction Kit. The entry originates in a study of cytomegalovirus exposure and HLA in healthy donors (TCRdb year 2017). Background on the whole study: According to an earlier analysis of 587 of the donors, about 179 million T cells yielded some 110 million unique TCR beta sequences and around 300 Gb of sequence data. The later analysis used no new phenotypic data to find candidate immune exposures, relying instead on TCR beta sequences and their occurrence across donors. Class I and class II HLA loci were covered by the typing at four-digit resolution. The study profiled the T cell repertoires of some 610 subjects by immunosequencing and related them to cytomegalovirus serostatus. A later genetic analysis used genome-wide SNP genotypes for about 55% of the 666 donors, treating that subset as a discovery cohort. All discovery cohort repertoires had been generated using a single sequencing platform. An earlier analysis of several hundred of the donors applied high-throughput TCR beta sequencing to assess whether each TCR beta V gene segment acted as functional or pseudogenic. Of the approximately 370 genotyped donors, approximately 80% were placed in the genetic ancestry cluster associated with self-reported Caucasian donors. In a later analysis, previously published TCR beta repertoires from several hundred donors were re-analyzed and high-resolution HLA genotyping was added so that TCR occurrence patterns could be studied. The study combined high-throughput TCR immunosequencing, statistical association of individual TCRs with disease status, and machine learning to predict cytomegalovirus infection status. The number of typed donors differed by locus: 629-630 for A, B, C, DRB1 and DQB1; some 500 for DQA1; some 610 for DPA1; and some 450 for DPB1. Alongside the repertoire data, information on donor age, sex, ethnicity and CMV serostatus was compiled. Five DR-DQ haplotypes were handled as single units for association and clustering, since linkage in the cohort was strong. In addition to the first cohort of approximately 650 subjects, a separate validation cohort of 120 different subjects was used. An early release that covered fewer than 750 HLA-typed donors contained 250 to 350 gigabases of sequencing data and around 80 million unique TCR sequences. Across some 400 genotyped donors of the cohort, an average of roughly 250,000 unique TCR beta nucleotide sequences per donor were sequenced, and 15% to 20% of those sequences were non-productive. The aim of the study was to test whether cataloging public T cell receptors could identify signatures of past pathogen exposure. Paper-wide results and their limitations: A later genetic analysis reported fewer N-insertions in productive TCRs among donors in an Asian-associated ancestry cluster than the 666-donor mean. The sequencing pipeline was judged likely to have produced a cluster of highly shared sequence variants as a technical artifact. Broadly in line with IMGT annotations, most TCR beta V segments showed up in productive rearrangements about 87% or about 30% of the time in an earlier analysis of about 500 of the donors. According to a later analysis, TCR association rates differed among HLA loci, with DRB1 alleles showing the most associated TCRs and HLA-C alleles showing the fewest. Most TCR sequences were observed very rarely across donors, whereas some public TCRs were present in many individuals. For the cohort, immune exposure information was limited to CMV serostatus. A further reported finding was that TCR beta sequences accurately predicted the HLA-A and HLA-B alleles for most subjects in the first cohort. In a later analysis, over 15,000 TCR beta sequences were associated with specific HLA alleles at a false discovery rate of 0.05. According to a later analysis, parvovirus B19, influenza, CMV and Epstein-Barr virus appeared linked to several top co-occurrence clusters. The classifier was reported to diagnose cytomegalovirus status with high specificity and sensitivity in both the original cohort and the validation cohort. In vitro tests confirmed that three of the cytomegalovirus-associated TCR beta chains recognize cytomegalovirus antigens. Because some donors lacked HLA typing at each locus, the association tests relied only on the typed subset. Most CMV-associated TCR beta chains appeared to be HLA-restricted in a later analysis, and the HLA associations seemed to be driven largely by CMV exposure. The authors suggested that the approach could potentially be extended to other disease states and immunological phenotypes. Roughly uniform sequencing depth across donors was assumed in presence/absence analyses, although this assumption may not hold. Some IMGT-functional V segments, including TRBV6-2 and TRBV6-3, could not be distinguished by the 87-base-pair reads and were therefore excluded. In a later genetic analysis, a missense DCLRE1C variant was associated with V-gene and J-gene trimming of TCR beta chains, and the association was replicated in an independent cohort. Correlated functional status among segregating V segments might be attributable to linkage disequilibrium, but an unknown experimental factor could not be ruled out. The cohort was sequenced for TCR beta chains only, and without alpha or paired-chain data the features that could be detected were limited. In a later analysis, HLA-associated TCR beta chains showed more clonal expansion and lower generation probabilities than non-associated chains that were equally common. Assigning TCR associations to individual alleles was difficult when HLA alleles, especially DR and DQ, strongly co-occurred. Because counts were too low, about 18 rarely observed V segments, including chromosome 9 orphons, were excluded from the earlier analysis of some 540 of the donors. A total of around 150 TCR beta chains were listed by the study as associated with cytomegalovirus.

The CDR3 starts with the cysteine, ends with the phenylalanine, and has 14 residues. The CDR3 DNA has 42 bases and is translated from base 1. The germline V gene supplies CDR1 SGHDT and CDR2 YYEEEE. V is pared back by 1 base and J by 6 bases, with 14 bases lying between the germline termini. Library generation was performed with the immunoSEQ multiplex PCR assay. A mixture of 60 forward primers for TCR Vbeta segments and 13 reverse primers for TCR Jbeta segments was used in the multiplex PCR. A multiplex PCR assay on genomic DNA amplified the CDR3 region of rearranged TCR beta genes. The Illumina HiSeq System was used to sequence the amplified TCR beta libraries as 87-base-pair reads. The authors' analysis ran thus. A later analysis tallied 75 million to 85 million unique TCR beta chains across the 700 or so repertoires, and some 12 million of those chains were shared by two or more donors. Raw reads were error-corrected and collapsed into unique sequences with a nearest-neighbor algorithm that merged closely related sequences to remove PCR and sequencing errors. To assign V, D and J gene segments, CDR3 sequences were aligned to IMGT reference sequences. For a sequence to be retained, at least a six-nucleotide match to both a V gene segment and a J gene segment was required. Rearrangements were called productive when the CDR3 lacked stop codons and stayed in frame with V and J; all others were non-productive. Following IMGT convention, CDR3 was defined as the stretch from the second conserved V-encoded cysteine to the conserved J-encoded phenylalanine. In an earlier analysis of around 640 of the donors, sequences lacking an unambiguous match to a single V gene segment were excluded. In an earlier analysis of around 600 of the donors, V segments were called functional above 56.7% productive rearrangements and were called segregating when the between-donor standard deviation exceeded 5%. A statistical classification framework was built to diagnose cytomegalovirus status from the catalog of TCR beta chain sequences. V and J gene assignment, in a later analysis, came from comparing TCR nucleotide sequences with IMGT/GENE-DB human TR gene sequences. In a later analysis, CDR3 sequences and most-parsimonious VDJ recombination scenarios were assigned using the TCRdist pipeline. In a later analysis, each TCR beta chain was defined by its CDR3 amino acid sequence together with its V-gene family, and reads without a unique V-gene family were excluded. To address suspected cross-contamination and a sequencing artifact, a later analysis removed a few hundred highly shared, low-generation-probability nucleotide sequences. For each public chain, a later analysis derived a clonal expansion index from normalized ranks of inferred template counts within each repertoire. In a later analysis, generation probabilities were computed using a VDJ recombination model fitted to out-of-frame rearrangements, and the results were checked against IGoR. In a later analysis, TCR-TCR, TCR-HLA and TCR-CMV co-occurrence was scored with hypergeometric tests, and a repertoire-size bias correction was applied to TCR pairs. A later analysis estimated false discovery rates by permuting HLA or CMV assignments 20 times. In a later analysis, co-occurring TCRs were grouped using DBSCAN, with TCRdist sequence similarity added in when clustering inside HLA-allele-positive subsets. Co-occurrence clustering excluded repertoires with fewer than 30,000 or more than 120,000 public chains, plus five with anomalous nucleotide sharing. The clones in this table, taken by TCRdb from immuneACCESS, are in-frame only. Not every clone is retained; where verified, under half of the shortfall comes from an unresolved V gene, and the cause of the rest is unknown. The V and J calls and clone size come from that table; D and trimming were worked out from the DNA. The table for this sample lists 100,000 or so clones; around 80% of them were counted only once. The ten largest account for 1.2% of the sample.

The V gene is TRBV5-6 and the J gene is TRBJ2-7; the D gene is possibly TRBD2, with 6 bases matching. The receptor's source is a woman aged 18 to 35 in good health and CMV-seronegative. Sequenced: PBMCs. The nucleotide sequence is TGTGCCAGCAGCTTGCTCGGGGGATCGATCGAGCAGTACTTC. Its product reads: CASSLLGGSIEQYF.